These 27 T cell receptor beta chains originate from one sample sequenced in a study of liver allograft versus peripheral blood T cells. The overall study: Liver transplant recipients had T cell receptor repertoires compared between transplanted liver and peripheral blood.

MiXCR was run by TCRdb on the reads, yielding one entry per CDR3 protein. The repertoire holds approximately 2,200 distinct CDR3 sequences, with around 17% as singletons. The origin of the receptors is a human patient who had a liver transplant. Some T cells may have originated in the graft donor.

This clonotype was observed at least ten times. The rearrangement links TRBV5-5 to TRBJ2-1; TRBD2 is a possible D gene (6 bases). The V end was cut by 2 bases, the J end by 4 bases, with 13 bases between. CDR1 is SGHKS and CDR2 is YYEKEE in the germline V gene (reference sequence). The CDR3 totals 15 residues. The CDR3 here is CASSLGLAKYNEQFF. The CDR3 DNA is TGTGCCAGCAGCTTAGGGCTAGCGAAATACAATGAGCAGTTCTTC.

Within the sample, this clonotype is medium-sized (0.01 to 0.1%). The chain recombines TRBV27 with TRBJ1-5; TRBD1 matches 9 bases. Germline V gives CDR1 MNHEY, CDR2 SMNVEV (reference sequence). This CDR3 region has 15 residues. The V segment lost 2 bases and the J segment 7 bases; nucleotides outside the gene matches: 6. The CDR3 bases are TGTGCCAGCAGTTTAGTAGGGACAGGGTTACAGCCCCAGCATTTT. Translating it yields CASSLVGTGLQPQHF.

The chain combines TRBV27 with TRBJ2-1, with D perhaps TRBD2 (7 bases). Trimming stripped 2 bases from V and 4 bases from J, with 12 bases between. CDR3 length: 15 amino acids. The germline gives CDR1 MNHEY, CDR2 SMNVEV (reference sequence). This CDR3 reads CASSLGGASYNEQFF. In DNA, the CDR3 is TGTGCCAGCAGTTTAGGGGGGGCCTCTTACAATGAGCAGTTCTTC.

This clonotype was seen only a few times. The gene calls are TRBV28 and TRBJ2-1; a weak D match, TRBD2 (7 bases). Germline CDR1 is MDHEN and CDR2 is SYDVKM. V gave up 3 bases and J gave up 15 bases, with 21 bases separating them. The CDR3 spans 14 residues. CDR3 in amino acids: CASSLVRGAGVMFF. The CDR3 DNA reads as TGTGCCAGCAGTTTGGTTAGGGGGGCGGGAGTTATGTTCTTC.

Comments on this clonotype: This likely stems from a read error, as it lies one base from a far larger clone. The chain combines TRBV24-1 with TRBJ1-2; 10 bases are shared with TRBD1. Germline CDR1 and CDR2: KGHDR and SFDVKD. The CDR3 is 15 amino acids. The CDR3: CASSEAGDRGRGCTF. DNA for the CDR3: TGTGCCAGCAGTGAAGCGGGGGACAGGGGAAGGGGCTGCACCTTC.

The V call is TRBV7-9, the J call TRBJ2-1; no reliable D call. The CDR3 contains 13 residues. V was clipped by 4 bases and J by 14 bases, with 18 bases between them. The germline V gene has CDR1 SEHNR and CDR2 FQNEAQ (reference sequence). CDR3 nucleotide sequence: TGTGCCAGCAGCTCTCGGACGGACCTTCTGGAGTTCTTC. Encoded protein: CASSSRTDLLEFF.

In regard to this clonotype: This likely reflects a read error, since a far larger clone is one base away. This chain connects TRBV27 to TRBJ2-1; TRBD2 is a possible D gene (6 bases). Germline loops: CDR1 MNHEY, CDR2 SMNVEV (reference sequence). The CDR3 length is 15 residues. CDR3 bases: TGTGCCAGGAGTTATTCCGGGGGCTCCTACAATGAGCAGTTCTTC. This translates into CARSYSGGSYNEQFF.

At least ten counts were recorded for this clonotype. The rearrangement links TRBV5-6 to TRBJ1-4; D not resolved. CDR1 is SGHDT and CDR2 is YYEEEE in the germline V gene. This CDR3 is built from 14 residues. V was pared by 0 bases and J by 4 bases, with 7 bases between. This chain's CDR3 is CASSLEQYNEKLFF. The CDR3 bases are TGTGCCAGCAGCTTGGAACAGTATAATGAAAAACTGTTTTTT.

This rearrangement joins TRBV7-3 to TRBJ2-2; 9 nucleotides line up with TRBD1. Trimming took 5 bases from V and 2 from J; bases not matched to a gene: 24. CDR1 is SGHTA and CDR2 is FQGTGA in the germline V gene. The CDR3 is 22 amino acids. CDR3 sequence: CASSKYRGPRLREGPNTGELFF. The DNA for the CDR3 is TGTGCCAGCAGCAAGTACAGGGGGCCCCGGTTGAGGGAGGGTCCTAACACCGGGGAGCTGTTTTTT.

Comment on this clonotype: A much more abundant neighbour one base away suggests this may be a read error. The rearrangement uses TRBV10-3 and TRBJ2-5; no firm D call. Germline CDR1 reads ENHRY; CDR2 reads SYGVKD. There are 14 residues in the CDR3. The CDR3 region has the DNA TGTCCCAGCAGTTACCTAGGGCCCCAAGAGACCCAGTACTTC. Amino acid sequence: CPSSYLGPQETQYF.

As to this clonotype: A read error may be the cause here, since a much bigger clone is one base away. The V and J genes are TRBV19 and TRBJ2-5; D remains unclear. Looked up from germline, CDR1 is LNHDA and CDR2 is SQIVND (reference sequence). The CDR3 contains 13 residues. This CDR3 is CVSRVGGQETQYF. CDR3 in DNA: TGTGTCAGTAGGGTCGGCGGCCAAGAGACCCAGTACTTC. Supplemented by reference TRBV19 and TRBJ2-5, the full variable domain reads DGGITQSPKYLFRKEGQNVTLSCEQNLNHDAMYWYRQDPGQGLRLIYYSQIVNDFQKGDIAEGYSVSREKKESFPLTVTSAQKNPTAFYLCVSRVGGQETQYFGPGTRLLVL.

The chain links TRBV12-3 or TRBV12-4 to TRBJ2-7, with 16 bases lining up with TRBD2. The CDR3 covers 14 residues. After removal of 5 bases from V and 11 bases from J, the junction contained 6 bases not matched to a gene. CDR3: CASSGGLAGGPEYF. CDR3 nucleotide sequence: TGTGCCAGCAGTGGGGGACTAGCGGGAGGGCCGGAGTACTTC.

V is TRBV27 and J is TRBJ2-7; 9 bases agree with TRBD2. Germline V gene data show CDR1 as MNHEY and CDR2 as SMNVEV (reference sequence). This CDR3 has 12 residues. The V gene end was trimmed by 9 bases and the J gene end by 12 bases; junction bases not matched to a gene: 12. Here the CDR3 reads CASRAGGLHWYF. The CDR3 DNA reads TGTGCCAGTCGAGCGGGAGGACTCCACTGGTACTTC.

This clonotype is categorized as medium-sized. The chain recombines TRBV29-1 with TRBJ1-3; D call uncertain. V lost 6 bases, J lost 4 bases, and 16 bases lay in between. The CDR3 covers 14 residues. Germline CDR1 reads SQVTM; CDR2 reads ANQGSEA. CDR3 amino acids: CSVQGDDRGNTIYF. CDR3 in DNA: TGCAGCGTACAAGGAGATGATAGAGGAAACACCATATATTTT.

The chain has TRBV28 and TRBJ2-1, with 8 bases aligning to TRBD2. Trimming took 5 bases from V and 0 from J; bases not matched to a gene: 12. This CDR3 region has 18 residues. Germline V CDR1 and CDR2: MDHEN, SYDVKM. The CDR3 sequence is CASSRYLGGAVSYNEQFF. The CDR3 region has the DNA TGTGCCAGCAGTCGATATCTCGGGGGGGCCGTCTCCTACAATGAGCAGTTCTTC.

Remarks on this clonotype: This may arise from a read error, as a much more abundant clone is one base away. The V call is TRBV6-1, the J call TRBJ2-7; 7 nucleotides align to TRBD1. The CDR3 length is 15 residues. CDR1 and CDR2 from the germline V gene are MNHNS and SASEGT. The CDR3 loop is CASREVDRNTYEQYF. CDR3 bases: TGTGCCAGCAGGGAAGTGGACAGGAACACCTACGAGCAGTACTTC.

This clonotype was seen more than once but under ten times. The chain links TRBV20-1 to TRBJ1-2, with a weak D call TRBD1 (5 bases). This CDR3 is 13 amino acids long. The germline V gene encodes CDR1 DFQATT and CDR2 SNEGSKA (reference sequence). Trimming removed 3 bases from V and 2 bases from J, with 10 bases in between. CDR3 DNA: TGCAGTGCTAGTACAGGCACCAACTATGGCTACACCTTC. Translating it yields CSASTGTNYGYTF.

The V gene is TRBV7-9, the J gene TRBJ2-1; possible D gene TRBD1, 6 bases. This CDR3 comprises 14 residues. V was pared by 4 bases and J by 7 bases, with 14 bases between. CDR1 and CDR2 from the germline V gene are SEHNR and FQNEAQ (reference sequence). In nucleotides, the CDR3 is TGTGCCAGCAGCTCCCTCAGGGGTCGGAATGAGCAGTTCTTC. Translating gives CASSSLRGRNEQFF.

This clonotype is medium-sized by share. J is TRBJ2-1 and V is TRBV19, with 14 nucleotides matching TRBD2. The CDR3 extends over 14 amino acids. Per the germline V gene, CDR1 is LNHDA and CDR2 is SQIVND (reference sequence). V was clipped by 4 bases and J by 15 bases; unmatched bases: 8. CDR3 loop: CASSKAGTSGSWFF. DNA for the CDR3: TGTGCCAGTAGTAAAGCCGGGACTAGCGGGAGTTGGTTCTTC. The variable domain in full, with the rest retrieved from reference TRBV19 and TRBJ2-1, is DGGITQSPKYLFRKEGQNVTLSCEQNLNHDAMYWYRQDPGQGLRLIYYSQIVNDFQKGDIAEGYSVSREKKESFPLTVTSAQKNPTAFYLCASSKAGTSGSWFFGPGTRLTVL.

This clonotype is medium-sized (0.01 to 0.1%). Here the CDR3 reads CASSQDKSNQPQHF. CDR3 in DNA: TGTGCCAGCAGCCAGGACAAGAGCAATCAGCCCCAGCATTTT. J is TRBJ1-5 and V is TRBV28; D possibly corresponds to TRBD1 (5 bases). CDR1 is MDHEN and CDR2 is SYDVKM in the germline V gene. This CDR3 spans 14 amino acids. The germline V and J ends were trimmed by 6 bases and 1 base, with 10 bases remaining between them. Full variable domain (rest looked up from reference TRBV28 and TRBJ1-5): DVKVTQSSRYLVKRTGEKVFLECVQDMDHENMFWYRQDPGLGLRLIYFSYDVKMKEKGDIPEGYSVSREKKERFSLILESASTNQTSMYLCASSQDKSNQPQHFGDGTRLSIL.

The CDR3 nucleotides are TGTGCCAGCAGTTTAGGGGGGGACAGGGGAAGGGGCTACACCTTC. It codes for CASSLGGDRGRGYTF. The rearrangement joins TRBV27 to TRBJ1-2, with 10 bases fitting TRBD1. Trimming cost V 2 bases and J 8 bases; bases outside gene matches: 8. Germline-derived CDR1 and CDR2 are MNHEY and SMNVEV (reference sequence). This CDR3 is built from 15 residues.

This clonotype appeared many times. The genes are TRBV30 and TRBJ1-2; D is ambiguous. The CDR3 length is 16 residues. The V and J ends lost 0 bases and 1 base respectively, with 15 bases between them. Germline V gene lookup returns CDR1 GTSNPN and CDR2 SVGIG (reference sequence). The CDR3 DNA is TGTGCCTGGAGTGTATGGGCGGGCCCATATAACTATGGCTACACCTTC. This encodes CAWSVWAGPYNYGYTF.

At least ten counts were recorded for this clonotype. This chain uses TRBV9 with TRBJ2-7; TRBD1 is a possible D gene (6 bases). The CDR3 is made up of 14 amino acids. The ends were cut back, 4 bases at V and 3 bases at J, with 14 bases in the middle. Per germline, CDR1 SGDLS and CDR2 YYNGEE. The CDR3 bases are TGTGCCAGCAGCCCCTCGACAGGAGGCTACGAGCAGTACTTC. This encodes CASSPSTGGYEQYF.

This chain connects TRBV7-9 to TRBJ1-1, with D uncertain. In germline, CDR1 is SEHNR, CDR2 FQNEAQ (reference sequence). There are 14 residues in the CDR3. The V end was cut by 1 base, the J end by 4 bases, with 10 bases between. CDR3 DNA sequence: TGTGCCAGCAGCTTAGACCCGGGTGGCACTGAAGCTTTCTTT. Translating gives CASSLDPGGTEAFF.

By share, this clonotype ranks as medium-sized. The rearrangement joins TRBV7-3 to TRBJ2-1; D possibly corresponds to TRBD2 (5 bases). CDR3 length equals 13 residues. V was trimmed by 5 bases and J by 6 bases, leaving 11 bases between them. Germline V gives CDR1 SGHTA, CDR2 FQGTGA. The CDR3 DNA follows: TGTGCCAGCAGCGCGTGGACTGGCAATGAGCAGTTCTTC. The encoded protein is CASSAWTGNEQFF.

The chain is built from TRBV7-2 and TRBJ1-3; TRBD1 matches at 8 bases. The V gene's germline CDR1 is SGHTA and CDR2 FQGNSA. This CDR3 has 16 amino acids. J gave up 8 bases and V 4 bases, and 13 bases lay outside the gene matches. CDR3 in DNA: TGTGCCAGCAGCTCCCCCCGGGACAGGATTGGGGACACCATATATTTT. Translating gives CASSSPRDRIGDTIYF.

This rearrangement joins TRBV28 to TRBJ2-5, with 7 bases identical to TRBD1. V shed 4 bases and J 2 bases; nucleotides not matched to a gene: 10. This CDR3 comprises 16 residues. Germline V gene data show CDR1 as MDHEN and CDR2 as SYDVKM. This CDR3 is CASSSPGQLIQETQYF. In DNA, the CDR3 is TGTGCCAGCAGTTCACCGGGACAGTTAATTCAAGAGACCCAGTACTTC.